This T cell receptor (beta chain) originates from a study of breast tumors, draining lymph nodes, adjacent tissues. Study-level points and caveats: Tumor TCR diversity was below lymph nodes but above nontumor tissue. Luminal-like breast cancer showed significantly greater tumor-nontumor repertoire similarity than basal-like breast cancer did. Data fit most tumor T cells coming from lymph node, expanding in tumor.

V was clipped by 5 bases and J by 14 bases; unmatched bases: 7. The CDR3 runs 13 residues. Germline lookup yields CDR1 KGHDR and CDR2 SFDVKD. This clonotype has just one count. Its specificity is unknown. TCRdb processed the multiplex PCR reads anew with MiXCR; each CDR3 protein has one entry. The table has about 230,000 distinct CDR3 sequences, roughly 30% seen once; the top ten hold 1.2% to 1.5%. Breast cancer patients provided tissue from their axillary draining lymph nodes. The sequence derives from a female donor with breast cancer. Some clones in this sample may be carry-over from other donors' samples. The sample consisted of axillary lymph node tissue. The chain joins TRBV24-1 to TRBJ2-6, with 8 bases that match TRBD1. CDR3 coding DNA: TGTGCCACCAGTGGGACAGGGCAAGAGCTCCTGACTTTC. It codes for CATSGTGQELLTF.